A selection of T cell receptor beta chains follows, all from one sample in a study of cytomegalovirus exposure and HLA in healthy donors. Sequenced by immunoSEQ multiplex PCR; TCRdb stores in-frame clones only, minus some. Altogether about 170,000 clones are present, approximately 86% being singletons, with the ten largest covering roughly 2.6%. The sequenced sample consisted of PBMCs. These receptor sequences come from a man aged 18 to 29 in good health and CMV-seropositive. Both conserved end residues are part of each CDR3. The order of the fields is D gene, V gene, clone size, J gene, CDR3 DNA, CDR3 protein. A D gene is named only where the DNA matches it firmly. A clone size is listed for some rows: how often the clone was seen (once, few, many), or a class if it is expanded.

d_call: .
v_call: TRBV25-1
clone_size: .
j_call: TRBJ1-3
cdr3_nt: TGTGCCAGCAGTCCGTCTGGAAACACCATATATTTT
cdr3_aa: CASSPSGNTIYF

d_call: .
v_call: TRBV29-1
clone_size: .
j_call: TRBJ1-5
cdr3_nt: TGCAGCGCCCGGACAGACAATCAGCCCCAGCATTTT
cdr3_aa: CSARTDNQPQHF

d_call: TRBD1
v_call: TRBV28
clone_size: .
j_call: TRBJ1-3
cdr3_nt: TGTGCCACCAACAGGGGCCCGGGGGTCACCATATATTTT
cdr3_aa: CATNRGPGVTIYF

d_call: TRBD1
v_call: TRBV6-1
clone_size: .
j_call: TRBJ1-2
cdr3_nt: TGTGCCAGCAGTGGACAGGGTACCGTCTTCCTTTATGGCTACACCTTC
cdr3_aa: CASSGQGTVFLYGYTF

d_call: TRBD1
v_call: TRBV11-2
clone_size: .
j_call: TRBJ1-4
cdr3_nt: TGTGCCAGCAGCTCCCGTATGATGGACAGGGGTTATGAAAAACTGTTTTTT
cdr3_aa: CASSSRMMDRGYEKLFF

d_call: .
v_call: TRBV30
clone_size: .
j_call: TRBJ2-7
cdr3_nt: TGTGCCTGGAATATCCACAGGTTTTCCTACGAGCAGTACTTC
cdr3_aa: CAWNIHRFSYEQYF

d_call: TRBD2
v_call: TRBV9
clone_size: .
j_call: TRBJ2-5
cdr3_nt: TGTGCCAGCAGCCCTCAGGGAGGGCAAGAGACCCAGTACTTC
cdr3_aa: CASSPQGGQETQYF

d_call: .
v_call: TRBV5-6
clone_size: .
j_call: TRBJ1-1
cdr3_nt: TGTGCCAGCAGCTGGGGACTCCCGAACACTGAAGCTTTCTTT
cdr3_aa: CASSWGLPNTEAFF

d_call: .
v_call: TRBV7-9
clone_size: once
j_call: TRBJ1-1
cdr3_nt: TGTGCCAGCAGTAAAGACAGAACTGAAGCTTTCTTT
cdr3_aa: CASSKDRTEAFF

d_call: .
v_call: TRBV28
clone_size: .
j_call: TRBJ1-5
cdr3_nt: TGTGCCAGCACCTCGCAGGTAACTCAGCCCCAGCATTTT
cdr3_aa: CASTSQVTQPQHF

d_call: TRBD1
v_call: TRBV28
clone_size: few
j_call: TRBJ1-2
cdr3_nt: TGTGCCAGCAGTCCAGGGACAGCCGTCTATGGCTACACCTTC
cdr3_aa: CASSPGTAVYGYTF

d_call: .
v_call: TRBV4-1
clone_size: .
j_call: TRBJ2-1
cdr3_nt: TGCGCCAGCAGGTCCCCCAACAATGAGCAGTTCTTC
cdr3_aa: CASRSPNNEQFF

d_call: .
v_call: TRBV7-2
clone_size: .
j_call: TRBJ2-7
cdr3_nt: TGTGCCAGCAGCGTTACTAGCTCCCAAGCCTACGAGCAGTACTTC
cdr3_aa: CASSVTSSQAYEQYF

d_call: TRBD2
v_call: TRBV9
clone_size: .
j_call: TRBJ2-3
cdr3_nt: TGTGCCAGCAGCGTAGTGGCTAGCGGGGGGGCTGGAGATACGCAGTATTTT
cdr3_aa: CASSVVASGGAGDTQYF

d_call: .
v_call: TRBV5-6
clone_size: .
j_call: TRBJ2-2
cdr3_nt: TGTGCCAGCAGCTTACAGGCCACCGGGGAGCTGTTTTTT
cdr3_aa: CASSLQATGELFF

d_call: .
v_call: TRBV7-9
clone_size: .
j_call: TRBJ2-2
cdr3_nt: TGTGCCAGCAGCCCCCGACGGGCCGGGGAGCTGTTTTTT
cdr3_aa: CASSPRRAGELFF

d_call: TRBD1
v_call: TRBV5-6
clone_size: .
j_call: TRBJ2-7
cdr3_nt: TGTGCCAGCAGCTTGGAGGGACAGGGGGGAGAGGAGCAGTACTTC
cdr3_aa: CASSLEGQGGEEQYF

d_call: TRBD2
v_call: TRBV25-1
clone_size: .
j_call: TRBJ2-1
cdr3_nt: TGTGCCAGCGGGCGACTAGCGGGACGCCCCAATGAGCAGTTCTTC
cdr3_aa: CASGRLAGRPNEQFF

d_call: .
v_call: TRBV4-3
clone_size: once
j_call: TRBJ2-2
cdr3_nt: TGCGCCAGCAGCCAAGATATGGCGGAGCCTAACACCGGGGAGCTGTTTTTT
cdr3_aa: CASSQDMAEPNTGELFF

d_call: TRBD1
v_call: TRBV6-5
clone_size: .
j_call: TRBJ2-1
cdr3_nt: TGTGCCAGCAGTCCCCGGGACAGGGAATACAATGAGCAGTTCTTC
cdr3_aa: CASSPRDREYNEQFF

d_call: .
v_call: TRBV7-8
clone_size: .
j_call: TRBJ2-3
cdr3_nt: TGTGCCAGCAGCTTAAGAGGGTCAGGACGCGATACGCAGTATTTT
cdr3_aa: CASSLRGSGRDTQYF

d_call: TRBD1
v_call: TRBV5-1
clone_size: .
j_call: TRBJ2-7
cdr3_nt: TGCGCCAGCAGCTTGCTCTCTCCCGGTAGCGCGTCGGGACAGCTCGACGAGCAGTACTTC
cdr3_aa: CASSLLSPGSASGQLDEQYF

d_call: .
v_call: TRBV4-2
clone_size: .
j_call: TRBJ1-4
cdr3_nt: TGTGCCAGCAGCCAAGAAAGGGGAAAAACAGGGATCGAAAAACTGTTTTTT
cdr3_aa: CASSQERGKTGIEKLFF

d_call: .
v_call: TRBV19
clone_size: .
j_call: TRBJ2-7
cdr3_nt: TGTGCCAGTAGTCAAGGCCGGGGGTCCTCCTACGAGCAGTACTTC
cdr3_aa: CASSQGRGSSYEQYF

d_call: .
v_call: TRBV5-1
clone_size: .
j_call: TRBJ1-2
cdr3_nt: TGCGCCAGCAGCTTGAACGCTGGAGACCCTTACTATGGCTACACCTTC
cdr3_aa: CASSLNAGDPYYGYTF

d_call: .
v_call: TRBV19
clone_size: .
j_call: TRBJ2-2
cdr3_nt: TGTGCCAGTAGTACCCGGCGCGAGGTGCCCGGGGAGCTGTTTTTT
cdr3_aa: CASSTRREVPGELFF

d_call: .
v_call: TRBV27
clone_size: .
j_call: TRBJ1-6
cdr3_nt: TGTGCCAGCAGTCCGGGGGTCGCGGGTTCACCCCTCCACTTT
cdr3_aa: CASSPGVAGSPLHF

d_call: TRBD1
v_call: TRBV5-1
clone_size: .
j_call: TRBJ1-1
cdr3_nt: TGCGCCAGCAGCTTGAACGCGGGACAGGGAACTGAAGCTTTCTTT
cdr3_aa: CASSLNAGQGTEAFF

d_call: .
v_call: TRBV5-4
clone_size: .
j_call: TRBJ1-5
cdr3_nt: TGTGCCAGCAGCTTGGCCGGACTTGCTCTGAAGCCCCAGCATTTT
cdr3_aa: CASSLAGLALKPQHF

d_call: .
v_call: TRBV18
clone_size: .
j_call: TRBJ2-1
cdr3_nt: TGTGCCAGCGCGGGCGGGCGGGGAGCCTTATACAATGAGCAGTTCTTC
cdr3_aa: CASAGGRGALYNEQFF

d_call: .
v_call: TRBV5-4
clone_size: .
j_call: TRBJ2-1
cdr3_nt: TGTGCCAGCAGCTGGGGGCGCCCCAATGAGCAGTTCTTC
cdr3_aa: CASSWGRPNEQFF

d_call: .
v_call: TRBV5-5
clone_size: few
j_call: TRBJ2-2
cdr3_nt: TGTGCCAGCAGCCCACCAACGCGTACCGGGGAGCTGTTTTTT
cdr3_aa: CASSPPTRTGELFF

d_call: .
v_call: TRBV29-1
clone_size: .
j_call: TRBJ2-1
cdr3_nt: TGCAGCGTTGATACGGGAACGTACTACAATGAGCAGTTCTTC
cdr3_aa: CSVDTGTYYNEQFF